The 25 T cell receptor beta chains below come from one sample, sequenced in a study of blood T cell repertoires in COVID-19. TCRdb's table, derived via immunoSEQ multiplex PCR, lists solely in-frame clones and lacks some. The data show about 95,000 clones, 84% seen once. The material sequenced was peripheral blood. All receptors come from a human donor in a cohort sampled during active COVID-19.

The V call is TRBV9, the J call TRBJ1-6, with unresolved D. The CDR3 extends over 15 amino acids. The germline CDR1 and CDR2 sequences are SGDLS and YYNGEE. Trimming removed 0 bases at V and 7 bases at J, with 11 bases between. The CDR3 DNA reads TGTGCCAGCAGCGTAGTCGAAGGGAGGAATTCACCCCTCCACTTT. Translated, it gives CASSVVEGRNSPLHF.

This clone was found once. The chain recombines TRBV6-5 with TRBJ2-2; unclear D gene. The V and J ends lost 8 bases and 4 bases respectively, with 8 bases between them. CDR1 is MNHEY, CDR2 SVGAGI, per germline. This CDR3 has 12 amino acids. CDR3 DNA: TGTGCCAGCTTTACAGCCACCGGGGAGCTGTTTTTT. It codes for CASFTATGELFF.

The DNA of the CDR3 is TGTGCCGTCAGGGTACTAACGCGCACAGATACGCAGTATTTT. This encodes CAVRVLTRTDTQYF. The chain employs TRBV7-8 and TRBJ2-3; D perhaps matches TRBD1 (5 bases). The V end was cut by 11 bases, the J end by 1 base, with 16 bases between. This CDR3 is 14 amino acids long. Germline CDR1 and CDR2: SGHVS and FQNEAQ. Full variable domain (remainder filled in from reference TRBV7-8 and TRBJ2-3): GAGVSQSPRYKVAKRGQDVALRCDPISGHVSLFWYQQALGQGPEFLTYFQNEAQLDKSGLPSDRFFAERPEGSVSTLKIQRTQQEDSAVYLCAVRVLTRTDTQYFGPGTRLTVL.

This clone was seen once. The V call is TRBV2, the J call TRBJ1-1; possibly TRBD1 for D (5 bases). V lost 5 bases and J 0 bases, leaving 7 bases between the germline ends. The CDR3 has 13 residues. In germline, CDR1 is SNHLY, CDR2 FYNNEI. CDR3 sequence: CASSLTVNTEAFF. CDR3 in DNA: TGTGCCAGCAGTTTGACAGTGAACACTGAAGCTTTCTTT.

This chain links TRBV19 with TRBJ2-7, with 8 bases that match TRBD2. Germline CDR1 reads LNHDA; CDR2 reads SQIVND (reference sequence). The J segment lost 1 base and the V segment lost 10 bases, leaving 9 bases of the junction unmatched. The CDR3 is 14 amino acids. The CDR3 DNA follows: TGTGCCACAGCGGGGGCCCCAATGTCCTACGAGCAGTACTTC. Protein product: CATAGAPMSYEQYF. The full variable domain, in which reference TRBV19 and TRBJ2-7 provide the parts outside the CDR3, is DGGITQSPKYLFRKEGQNVTLSCEQNLNHDAMYWYRQDPGQGLRLIYYSQIVNDFQKGDIAEGYSVSREKKESFPLTVTSAQKNPTAFYLCATAGAPMSYEQYFGPGTRLTVT.

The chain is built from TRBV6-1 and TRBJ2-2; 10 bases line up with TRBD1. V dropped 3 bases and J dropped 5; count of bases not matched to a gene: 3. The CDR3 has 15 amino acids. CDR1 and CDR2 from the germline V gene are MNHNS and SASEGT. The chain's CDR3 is CASSDGTGETGELFF. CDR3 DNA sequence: TGTGCCAGCAGTGACGGGACAGGGGAGACCGGGGAGCTGTTTTTT.

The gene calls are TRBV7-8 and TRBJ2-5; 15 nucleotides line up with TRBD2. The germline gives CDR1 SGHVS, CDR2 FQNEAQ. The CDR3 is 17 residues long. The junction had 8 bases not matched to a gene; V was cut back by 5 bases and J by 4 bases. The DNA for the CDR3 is TGTGCCAGCAGCCAGGGACTAGCGGGAGGCGAGGGAGAGACCCAGTACTTC. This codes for CASSQGLAGGEGETQYF.

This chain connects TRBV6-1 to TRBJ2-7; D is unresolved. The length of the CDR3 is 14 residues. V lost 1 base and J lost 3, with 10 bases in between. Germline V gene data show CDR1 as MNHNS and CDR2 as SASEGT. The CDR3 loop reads CASSEDTAIYEQYF. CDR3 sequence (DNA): TGTGCCAGCAGTGAAGACACAGCCATCTACGAGCAGTACTTC.

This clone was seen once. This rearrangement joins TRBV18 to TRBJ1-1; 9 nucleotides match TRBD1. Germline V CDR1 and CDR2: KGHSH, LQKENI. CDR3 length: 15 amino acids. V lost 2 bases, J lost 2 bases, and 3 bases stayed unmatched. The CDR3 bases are TGTGCCAGCTCACCAGGACAGGGGCTTAACACTGAAGCTTTCTTT. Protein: CASSPGQGLNTEAFF.

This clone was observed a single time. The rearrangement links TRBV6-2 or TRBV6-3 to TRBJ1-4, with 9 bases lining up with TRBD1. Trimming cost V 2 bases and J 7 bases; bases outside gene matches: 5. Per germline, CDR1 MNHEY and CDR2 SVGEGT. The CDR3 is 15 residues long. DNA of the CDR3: TGTGCCAGCAGTTACACACAGGGGGCTTTTGAAAAACTGTTTTTT. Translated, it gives CASSYTQGAFEKLFF.

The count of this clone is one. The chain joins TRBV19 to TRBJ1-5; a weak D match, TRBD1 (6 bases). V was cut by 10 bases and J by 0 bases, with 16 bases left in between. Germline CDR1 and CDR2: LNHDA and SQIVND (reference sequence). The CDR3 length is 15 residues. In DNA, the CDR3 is TGTGCCAAACAGACAGGTCCGGATAGCAATCAGCCCCAGCATTTT. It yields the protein CAKQTGPDSNQPQHF. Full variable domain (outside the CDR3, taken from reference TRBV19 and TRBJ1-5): DGGITQSPKYLFRKEGQNVTLSCEQNLNHDAMYWYRQDPGQGLRLIYYSQIVNDFQKGDIAEGYSVSREKKESFPLTVTSAQKNPTAFYLCAKQTGPDSNQPQHFGDGTRLSIL.

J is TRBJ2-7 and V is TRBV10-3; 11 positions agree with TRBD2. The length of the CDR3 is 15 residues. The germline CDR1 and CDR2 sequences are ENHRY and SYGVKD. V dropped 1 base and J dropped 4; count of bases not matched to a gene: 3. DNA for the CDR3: TGTGCCATCAGTGAGTTCCTAGCGGGGGGTTACGAGCAGTACTTC. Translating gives CAISEFLAGGYEQYF.

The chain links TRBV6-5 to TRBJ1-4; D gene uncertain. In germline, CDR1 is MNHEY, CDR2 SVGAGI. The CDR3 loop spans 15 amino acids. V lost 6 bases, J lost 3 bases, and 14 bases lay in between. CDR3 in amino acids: CASRADFLANEKLFF. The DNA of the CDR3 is TGTGCCAGCAGGGCAGACTTTTTAGCTAATGAAAAACTGTTTTTT.

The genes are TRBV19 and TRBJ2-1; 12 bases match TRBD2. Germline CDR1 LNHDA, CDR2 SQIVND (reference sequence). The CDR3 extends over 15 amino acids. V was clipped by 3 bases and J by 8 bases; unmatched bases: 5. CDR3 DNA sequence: TGTGCCAGTAGTATGGGACTAGCGGGTGGGGATGAGCAGTTCTTC. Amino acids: CASSMGLAGGDEQFF.

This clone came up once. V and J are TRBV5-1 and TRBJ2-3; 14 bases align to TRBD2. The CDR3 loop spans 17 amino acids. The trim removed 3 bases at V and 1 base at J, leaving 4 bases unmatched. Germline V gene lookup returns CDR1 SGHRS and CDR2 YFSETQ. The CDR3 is CASSSGTSGGRTDTQYF. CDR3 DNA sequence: TGCGCCAGCAGCTCCGGGACTAGCGGGGGACGCACAGATACGCAGTATTTT.

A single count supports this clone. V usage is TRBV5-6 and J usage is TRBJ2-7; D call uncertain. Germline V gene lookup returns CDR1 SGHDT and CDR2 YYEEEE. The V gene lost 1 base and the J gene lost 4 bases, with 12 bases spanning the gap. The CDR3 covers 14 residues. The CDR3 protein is CASSLTLYLYEQYF. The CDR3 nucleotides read TGTGCCAGCAGCTTGACCCTCTACCTTTACGAGCAGTACTTC.

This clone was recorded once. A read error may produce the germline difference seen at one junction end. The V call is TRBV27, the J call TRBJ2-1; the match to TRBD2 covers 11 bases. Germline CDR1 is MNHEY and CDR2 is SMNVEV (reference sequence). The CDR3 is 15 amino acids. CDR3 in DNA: TGTGCCAGCACTTTAGCGGGAGGGGGTTACAATGAGCAGTTCTTC. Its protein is CASTLAGGGYNEQFF.

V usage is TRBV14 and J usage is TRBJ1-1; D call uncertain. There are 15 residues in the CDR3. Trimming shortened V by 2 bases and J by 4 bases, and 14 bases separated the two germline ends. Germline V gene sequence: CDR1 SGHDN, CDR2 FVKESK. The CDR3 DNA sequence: TGTGCCAGCAGCCAACAAAAGGGCGGGCCCACTGAAGCTTTCTTT. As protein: CASSQQKGGPTEAFF.

The CDR3 here is CASSSPRVTGNQPQHF. The CDR3, as DNA: TGTGCCAGCAGTTCCCCCAGGGTCACGGGCAATCAGCCCCAGCATTTT. The chain recombines TRBV28 with TRBJ1-5; possibly TRBD1 for D (5 bases). The CDR3 runs to 16 residues. Germline values: CDR1 MDHEN, CDR2 SYDVKM. Trimming pared 4 bases from V and 2 bases from J, leaving 15 bases between.

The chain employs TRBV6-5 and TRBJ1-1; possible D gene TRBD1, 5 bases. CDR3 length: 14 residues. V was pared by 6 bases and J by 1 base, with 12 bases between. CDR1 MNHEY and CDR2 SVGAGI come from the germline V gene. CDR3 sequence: CASSLFRGNTEAFF. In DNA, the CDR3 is TGTGCCAGCAGCCTCTTTAGGGGGAACACTGAAGCTTTCTTT.

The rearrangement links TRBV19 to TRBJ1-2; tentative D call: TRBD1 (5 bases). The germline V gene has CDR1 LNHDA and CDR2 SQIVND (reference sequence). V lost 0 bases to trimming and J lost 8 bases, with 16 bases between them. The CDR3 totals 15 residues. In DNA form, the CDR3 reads TGTGCCAGTAGTATAGATCCGCAGGGCTGGAAAGGCTACACCTTC. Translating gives CASSIDPQGWKGYTF.

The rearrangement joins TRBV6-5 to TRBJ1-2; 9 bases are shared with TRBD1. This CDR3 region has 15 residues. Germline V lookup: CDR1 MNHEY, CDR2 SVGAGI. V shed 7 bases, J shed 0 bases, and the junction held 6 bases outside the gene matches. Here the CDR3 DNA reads TGTGCCAGCACGTGGGACAGGGCCTCTAACTATGGCTACACCTTC. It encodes CASTWDRASNYGYTF.

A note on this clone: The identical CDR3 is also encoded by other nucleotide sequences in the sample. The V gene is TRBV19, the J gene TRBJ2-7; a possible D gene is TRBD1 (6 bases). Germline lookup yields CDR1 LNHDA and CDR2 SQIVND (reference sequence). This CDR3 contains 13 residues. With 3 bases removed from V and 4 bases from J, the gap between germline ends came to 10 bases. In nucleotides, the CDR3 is TGTGCCAGTAGTATCGGACAGATATACGAGCAGTACTTC. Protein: CASSIGQIYEQYF. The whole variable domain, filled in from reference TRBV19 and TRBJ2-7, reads DGGITQSPKYLFRKEGQNVTLSCEQNLNHDAMYWYRQDPGQGLRLIYYSQIVNDFQKGDIAEGYSVSREKKESFPLTVTSAQKNPTAFYLCASSIGQIYEQYFGPGTRLTVT.

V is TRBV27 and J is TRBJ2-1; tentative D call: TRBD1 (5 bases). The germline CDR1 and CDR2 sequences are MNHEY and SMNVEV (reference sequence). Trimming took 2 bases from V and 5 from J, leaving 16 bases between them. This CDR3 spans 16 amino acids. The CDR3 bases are TGTGCCAGCAGTTTACGGCCCTTCGACAGCGACAATGAGCAGTTCTTC. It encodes CASSLRPFDSDNEQFF.

CDR3 loop: CASGLEGVGTTFNSYNSPLHF. CDR3 DNA sequence: TGTGCTAGTGGTTTGGAGGGGGTCGGGACAACCTTCAACTCCTATAATTCACCCCTCCACTTT. This chain joins TRBV12-5 and TRBJ1-6; the D gene is possibly TRBD1 (6 bases). Germline V gene sequence: CDR1 LGHNT, CDR2 FRNRAP. The CDR3 has 21 residues. The V end lost 1 base, the J end lost 0 bases, and 22 bases lay between the germline ends.